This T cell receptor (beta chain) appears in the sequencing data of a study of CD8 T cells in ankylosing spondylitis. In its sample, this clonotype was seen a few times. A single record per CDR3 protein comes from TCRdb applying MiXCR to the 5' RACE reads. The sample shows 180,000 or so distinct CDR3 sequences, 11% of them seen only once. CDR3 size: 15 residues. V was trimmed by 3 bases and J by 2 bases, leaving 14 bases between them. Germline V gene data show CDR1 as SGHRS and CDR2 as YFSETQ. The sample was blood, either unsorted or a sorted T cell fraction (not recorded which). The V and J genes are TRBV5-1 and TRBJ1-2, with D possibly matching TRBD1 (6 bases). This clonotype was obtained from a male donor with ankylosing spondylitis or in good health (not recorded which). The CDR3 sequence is CASSSSTDRNYGYTF. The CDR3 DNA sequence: TGCGCCAGCAGCTCCTCCACTGACAGGAACTATGGCTACACCTTC.